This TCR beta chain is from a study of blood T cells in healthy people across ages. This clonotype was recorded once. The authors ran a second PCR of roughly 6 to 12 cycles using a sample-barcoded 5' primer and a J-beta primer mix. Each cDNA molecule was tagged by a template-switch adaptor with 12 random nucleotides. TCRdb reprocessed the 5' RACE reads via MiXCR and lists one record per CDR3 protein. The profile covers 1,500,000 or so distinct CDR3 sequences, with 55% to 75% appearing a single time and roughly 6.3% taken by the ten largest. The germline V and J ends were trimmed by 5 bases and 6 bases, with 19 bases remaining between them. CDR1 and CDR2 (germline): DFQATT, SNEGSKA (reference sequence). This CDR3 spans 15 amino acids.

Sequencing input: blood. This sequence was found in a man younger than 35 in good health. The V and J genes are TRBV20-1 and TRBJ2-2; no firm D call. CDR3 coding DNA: TGCAGTGCTGAAGGCGGTCGGAGTCGTGCCGGGGAGCTGTTTTTT. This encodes CSAEGGRSRAGELFF.